This TCR beta chain was observed in a study of blood T cell repertoires in COVID-19. Study details: From the United States, Italy and Spain came samples of acute and convalescent COVID-19. T cells, B-cell-depleted T cells, or PBMCs provided the cDNA or gDNA that served as material.

Authors' data handling: Amplification from reference gene primers served as the basis for estimated nucleated cell counts. Repertoires were generated with immunoSEQ multiplex PCR, while TCRdb's copy carries only in-frame clones and drops some. The V and J calls and clone size come from that table; D and trimming were worked out from the DNA. The sample consists of under 500,000 clones, around 89% of them appearing once. Germline V gene lookup returns CDR1 SGHRS and CDR2 YFSETQ. The CDR3 has 13 residues. The V end was cut by 3 bases, the J end by 6 bases, with 9 bases between. The chain is built from TRBV5-1 and TRBJ2-2; D gene uncertain. The sample comprised peripheral blood. This TCR derives from a woman in her 30s with acute or convalescent COVID-19. The CDR3 sequence: CASSSGSPGELFF. In nucleotides, the CDR3 is TGCGCCAGCAGCTCCGGTAGTCCCGGGGAGCTGTTTTTT.